The 27 T cell receptor beta chains presented below share a single source sample, sequenced in a study of blood T cell repertoires in COVID-19. The data were produced by immunoSEQ multiplex PCR, yet TCRdb's version contains in-frame clones alone and is incomplete. This table has 150,000 to 160,000 clones, 80% appearing once. Sequences were obtained from peripheral blood. The receptors shown here come from a man in his 60s with acute or convalescent COVID-19.

This clone was counted ten times or more. V usage is TRBV2 and J usage is TRBJ1-4; D ambiguous. This CDR3 contains 16 residues. The V end lost 2 bases, the J end lost 8 bases, and 18 bases lay between the germline ends. The V gene's germline CDR1 is SNHLY and CDR2 FYNNEI. The CDR3 loop is CASSESMSGEWEKLFF. The CDR3 DNA follows: TGTGCCAGCAGTGAAAGTATGAGTGGGGAGTGGGAAAAACTGTTTTTT.

This sequence joins TRBV2 and TRBJ1-6; weak D call: TRBD1 (5 bases). The CDR3 consists of 19 residues. V was trimmed by 7 bases and J by 4 bases, leaving 26 bases between them. Germline V CDR1 and CDR2: SNHLY, FYNNEI. The DNA for the CDR3 is TGTGCCAGCACCCCACCCCGGGACTGGAGGCGCGGGTATAATTCACCCCTCCACTTT. The encoded protein is CASTPPRDWRRGYNSPLHF.

DNA of the CDR3: TGTGCCAGCACCAGGGCGGGGTCACCCCTCCACTTT. The encoded protein is CASTRAGSPLHF. The rearrangement uses TRBV6-5 and TRBJ1-6; weak D call: TRBD1 (5 bases). The CDR3 sequence is 12 residues long. Germline values: CDR1 MNHEY, CDR2 SVGAGI. V lost 7 bases and J 10 bases, leaving 11 bases between the germline ends.

The chain carries TRBV28 and TRBJ1-2; 9 bases agree with TRBD1. The CDR3 totals 13 residues. After removal of 4 bases from V and 8 bases from J, the junction contained 5 bases not matched to a gene. Germline values: CDR1 MDHEN, CDR2 SYDVKM. In DNA, the CDR3 is TGTGCCAGCAGTTGGGACAGGGCTCGAGGCTACACCTTC. It translates to CASSWDRARGYTF.

The chain carries TRBV6-2 or TRBV6-3 and TRBJ2-1; 9 bases agree with TRBD2. J was trimmed by 1 base and V by 2 bases; bases with no gene match: 3. The CDR3 is 16 residues long. Germline values: CDR1 MNHEY, CDR2 SVGEGT. The CDR3 region has the DNA TGTGCCAGCAGTTACCCTCTAGCGGGGTCCTACAATGAGCAGTTCTTC. Its protein is CASSYPLAGSYNEQFF.

The rearrangement uses TRBV21-1 and TRBJ1-2; the tabulated D call, TRBD1, remains unverified against the DNA. TRBV21-1 constitutes a pseudogene. The CDR3 spans 13 residues. The CDR3 loop reads CASSKNRGDGYTF. The CDR3 DNA sequence: TGTGCCAGCAGCAAAAACAGGGGTGATGGCTACACCTTC.

This chain uses TRBV19 with TRBJ1-1; perhaps TRBD1 as D (5 bases). V shed 5 bases and J shed 4 bases, with 14 bases lying between them. The CDR3 extends over 14 amino acids. The germline V gene encodes CDR1 LNHDA and CDR2 SQIVND (reference sequence). CDR3 coding DNA: TGTGCCAGTAGTTTCCCCCAGGGAAGCACTGAAGCTTTCTTT. Protein: CASSFPQGSTEAFF.

In its sample, this clone was seen a few times. The chain is built from TRBV11-1 and TRBJ2-5; D may be TRBD2 (5 bases). V lost 2 bases, J lost 5 bases, and 9 bases lay in between. The germline V gene has CDR1 SGHAT and CDR2 FQDESV (reference sequence). The length of the CDR3 is 13 residues. CDR3 amino acids: CASSLRRRETQYF. CDR3 in DNA: TGTGCCAGCAGCTTACGGAGGCGCGAGACCCAGTACTTC. The variable domain in full, with the rest retrieved from reference TRBV11-1 and TRBJ2-5, is EAEVAQSPRYKITEKSQAVAFWCDPISGHATLYWYRQILGQGPELLVQFQDESVVDDSQLPKDRFSAERLKGVDSTLKIQPAELGDSAMYLCASSLRRRETQYFGPGTRLLVL.

The chain couples TRBV9 to TRBJ2-2, with 11 positions matching TRBD2. From germline, CDR1 is SGDLS and CDR2 YYNGEE. The CDR3 sequence is 17 residues long. V shed 0 bases, J shed 7 bases, and the junction held 8 bases outside the gene matches. CDR3 sequence: CASSVEVAGGPRGELFF. DNA of the CDR3: TGTGCCAGCAGCGTAGAAGTAGCGGGAGGGCCTCGCGGGGAGCTGTTTTTT.

This chain joins TRBV9 and TRBJ2-1; the match to TRBD2 covers 7 bases. The CDR3 sequence is 15 residues long. V was pared by 4 bases and J by 2 bases, with 6 bases of the junction left unmatched. Germline V gene sequence: CDR1 SGDLS, CDR2 YYNGEE. The CDR3 region has the DNA TGTGCCAGCAGCCTCCGGGGGGAGGCCTACAATGAGCAGTTCTTC. Translating it yields CASSLRGEAYNEQFF.

The chain recombines TRBV7-9 with TRBJ2-5; TRBD1 matches at 12 bases. The CDR3 has 15 residues. The germline gives CDR1 SEHNR, CDR2 FQNEAQ (reference sequence). Germline trimming cut 5 bases from V and 5 bases from J; bases unmatched to any gene: 6. The CDR3, as DNA: TGTGCCAGCAGCCTGGGACAGGGGGCGGGGGAGACCCAGTACTTC. This translates into CASSLGQGAGETQYF.

This clone was seen once. The gene calls are TRBV5-1 and TRBJ2-7, with D perhaps matching TRBD1 (5 bases). V was pared by 4 bases and J by 7 bases, with 18 bases between. CDR3 size: 14 residues. Looked up from germline, CDR1 is SGHRS and CDR2 is YFSETQ. CDR3 protein: CASSKLDGQREQYF. In DNA, the CDR3 is TGCGCCAGCAGCAAATTAGACGGACAAAGGGAGCAGTACTTC.

This clone occurred a few times. The chain recombines TRBV13 with TRBJ2-5, with 7 bases fitting TRBD2. J gave up 5 bases and V 3 bases, and 9 bases lay outside the gene matches. This CDR3 is built from 15 residues. Germline V CDR1 and CDR2: PRHDT, FYEKMQ (reference sequence). CDR3 sequence (DNA): TGTGCCAGCAGCTTCAAGCCGGGAGGATGGGAGACCCAGTACTTC. Amino acid sequence: CASSFKPGGWETQYF.

This clone was seen just once. This sequence joins TRBV24-1 and TRBJ2-1; TRBD2 agrees at 8 bases. The germline V gene encodes CDR1 KGHDR and CDR2 SFDVKD. V was clipped by 10 bases and J by 10 bases; unmatched bases: 17. This CDR3 is 15 amino acids long. For the CDR3, the DNA is TGTGCCACGGCTGAAGGGCGGGGGGTAGATCGGGAGCAGTTCTTC. It specifies CATAEGRGVDREQFF.

This rearrangement joins TRBV2 to TRBJ1-2; D uncertain. Germline CDR1 and CDR2: SNHLY and FYNNEI. This CDR3 is 13 amino acids long. The V end lost 4 bases, the J end lost 8 bases, and 14 bases lay between the germline ends. CDR3 residues: CASSVKTSGGYTF. Here the CDR3 DNA reads TGTGCCAGCAGTGTGAAGACCTCGGGGGGCTACACCTTC.

This chain joins TRBV27 and TRBJ1-3; the match to TRBD1 covers 7 bases. This CDR3 is 18 amino acids long. Losses at the gene ends were 5 bases for V and 1 base for J; bases not matched to a gene: 14. The germline V gene encodes CDR1 MNHEY and CDR2 SMNVEV (reference sequence). The CDR3 sequence: CASSPYGQASISGNTIYF. In DNA form, the CDR3 reads TGTGCCAGCAGTCCGTACGGACAGGCCTCGATTTCTGGAAACACCATATATTTT.

This chain uses TRBV19 with TRBJ2-7; 8 bases map to TRBD1. The CDR3 is 14 residues long. Germline CDR1 and CDR2: LNHDA and SQIVND (reference sequence). V was pared by 1 base and J by 4 bases, with 3 bases of the junction left unmatched. The CDR3, as DNA: TGTGCCAGTAGTATAGGGCAGGGGGCTTACGAGCAGTACTTC. Its translation: CASSIGQGAYEQYF.

This chain uses TRBV5-5 with TRBJ1-2; D gene uncertain. Trimming took off 1 base at V and 5 bases at J, with 6 bases between the two ends. There are 12 residues in the CDR3. The germline V gene encodes CDR1 SGHKS and CDR2 YYEKEE (reference sequence). In DNA, the CDR3 is TGTGCCAGCAGCTTGATGGAGTATGGCTACACCTTC. It yields the protein CASSLMEYGYTF. Using reference TRBV5-5 and TRBJ1-2 for the parts outside the CDR3, the full variable domain is DAGVTQSPTHLIKTRGQQVTLRCSPISGHKSVSWYQQVLGQGPQFIFQYYEKEERGRGNFPDRFSARQFPNYSSELNVNALLLGDSALYLCASSLMEYGYTFGSGTRLTVV.

The chain carries TRBV6-5 and TRBJ2-1; D unclear. CDR3 size: 15 residues. Germline V gene lookup returns CDR1 MNHEY and CDR2 SVGAGI. V shed 0 bases and J shed 3 bases, with 9 bases lying between them. CDR3 sequence (DNA): TGTGCCAGCAGTTACTCGAGCGCGAACTACAATGAGCAGTTCTTC. This translates into CASSYSSANYNEQFF.

The chain employs TRBV10-1 and TRBJ2-1, with TRBD2 identical over 10 bases. The CDR3 has 18 amino acids. Germline V gene lookup returns CDR1 WNHNN and CDR2 SYGVQD (reference sequence). J lost 9 bases, V lost 5 bases, and 19 bases had no gene match. The CDR3 loop is CASSPQGASGREGGEQFF. CDR3 sequence (DNA): TGCGCCAGCAGTCCCCAGGGGGCTAGCGGGAGAGAGGGTGGTGAGCAGTTCTTC.

The chain recombines TRBV12-3 or TRBV12-4 with TRBJ1-6; D not resolved. This CDR3 contains 13 residues. The V and J ends lost 6 bases and 7 bases respectively, with 10 bases between them. The CDR3 DNA follows: TGTGCCAGCAGGCCCCAGTCGAATTCACCCCTCCACTTT. Protein product: CASRPQSNSPLHF.

The chain uses TRBV5-4 and TRBJ2-7, with 13 bases lining up with TRBD2. The CDR3 sequence is 14 residues long. CDR1 and CDR2 (germline): SGHNT, YYREEE (reference sequence). The trim removed 4 bases at V and 7 bases at J, leaving 5 bases unmatched. CDR3 sequence (DNA): TGTGCCAGCAGCCGACTAGCGGGGGGAGGGGAGCAGTACTTC. This gives the protein CASSRLAGGGEQYF.

The J gene is TRBJ2-1, the V gene TRBV6-2 or TRBV6-3, with TRBD2 matching 12 bases. The CDR3 spans 15 residues. The ends lost 6 bases at V and 4 bases at J; junction bases unmatched: 4. Germline V gene sequence: CDR1 MNHEY, CDR2 SVGEGT. The CDR3 sequence: CASSLAGGQYNEQFF. The CDR3 DNA sequence: TGTGCCAGCAGCCTAGCGGGGGGGCAGTACAATGAGCAGTTCTTC.

The V and J genes are TRBV6-5 and TRBJ1-1; the D gene is possibly TRBD1 (5 bases). Germline loops: CDR1 MNHEY, CDR2 SVGAGI. The length of the CDR3 is 14 residues. V was trimmed by 7 bases and J by 2 bases, leaving 14 bases between them. The CDR3 nucleotides are TGTGCCAGCACCAGAGACGGGGGAAACACTGAAGCTTTCTTT. Its translation: CASTRDGGNTEAFF.

The rearrangement links TRBV2 to TRBJ2-7, with 10 bases matching TRBD1. The J segment lost 3 bases and the V segment lost 7 bases, leaving 3 bases of the junction unmatched. Germline V gene sequence: CDR1 SNHLY, CDR2 FYNNEI. This CDR3 contains 13 residues. This CDR3 reads CASNRDRGYEQYF. The CDR3 coding sequence is TGTGCCAGCAACAGGGACAGGGGCTACGAGCAGTACTTC.

The chain is built from TRBV7-6 and TRBJ2-7; 9 positions agree with TRBD1. CDR3 length: 14 residues. V shed 5 bases and J 4 bases; nucleotides not matched to a gene: 6. Looked up from germline, CDR1 is SGHVS and CDR2 is FNYEAQ. The CDR3 here is CASSPGQGRYEQYF. For the CDR3, the DNA is TGTGCCAGCAGCCCCGGACAGGGGCGTTACGAGCAGTACTTC. Combining the CDR3 with reference TRBV7-6 and TRBJ2-7 gives the whole variable domain GAGVSQSPRYKVTKRGQDVALRCDPISGHVSLYWYRQALGQGPEFLTYFNYEAQQDKSGLPNDRFSAERPEGSISTLTIQRTEQRDSAMYRCASSPGQGRYEQYFGPGTRLTVT.

The chain is built from TRBV5-1 and TRBJ2-5; 12 bases are a match to TRBD1. Per the germline V gene, CDR1 is SGHRS and CDR2 is YFSETQ. The CDR3 runs 15 residues. Trimming took 4 bases from V and 4 from J; bases not matched to a gene: 5. In nucleotides, the CDR3 is TGCGCCAGCAGCCGGGACAGGGGGCGCGGAGAGACCCAGTACTTC. This codes for CASSRDRGRGETQYF.